This TCR beta chain was profiled in a study of naive and memory T cell subsets. Trimming removed 6 bases at V and 0 bases at J, with 18 bases between. Germline CDR1 reads SGHKS; CDR2 reads YYEKEE (reference sequence). The length of the CDR3 is 16 residues. An equimolar mix of two oligonucleotides served as the beta constant-region primer for TRBC1 and TRBC2. TCRdb re-called the UMI-ligation and nested PCR reads with MiXCR, one entry per CDR3 protein. The top ten hold more than 0.13% of the sample, which has around 160,000 distinct CDR3 sequences, 17% seen once. This chain uses TRBV5-5 with TRBJ1-1; perhaps TRBD1 as D (6 bases). Sequenced: naive CD4+ T cells from blood. The origin of this receptor is a human donor in good health. The CDR3 nucleotides are TGTGCCAGCACCTTACCCAGGACAGACATGAACACTGAAGCTTTCTTT. It is translated as CASTLPRTDMNTEAFF. Supplemented by reference TRBV5-5 and TRBJ1-1, the full variable domain reads DAGVTQSPTHLIKTRGQQVTLRCSPISGHKSVSWYQQVLGQGPQFIFQYYEKEERGRGNFPDRFSARQFPNYSSELNVNALLLGDSALYLCASTLPRTDMNTEAFFGQGTRLTVV.